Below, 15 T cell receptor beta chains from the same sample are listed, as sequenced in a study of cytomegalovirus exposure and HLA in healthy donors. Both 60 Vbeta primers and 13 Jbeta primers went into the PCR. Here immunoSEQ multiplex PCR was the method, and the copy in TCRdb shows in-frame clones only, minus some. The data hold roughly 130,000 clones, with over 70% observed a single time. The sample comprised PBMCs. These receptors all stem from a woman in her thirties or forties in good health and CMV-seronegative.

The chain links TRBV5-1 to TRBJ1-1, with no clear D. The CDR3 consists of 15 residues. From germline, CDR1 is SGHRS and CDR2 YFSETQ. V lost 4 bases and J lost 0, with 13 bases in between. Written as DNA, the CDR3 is TGCGCCAGCAGCCCCCTGGGCCGTGTGAACACTGAAGCTTTCTTT. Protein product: CASSPLGRVNTEAFF.

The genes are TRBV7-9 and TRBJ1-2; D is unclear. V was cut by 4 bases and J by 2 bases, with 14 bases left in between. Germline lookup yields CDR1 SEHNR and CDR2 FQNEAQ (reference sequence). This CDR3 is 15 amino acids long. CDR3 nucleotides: TGTGCCAGCAGCTCCCCCCTGACACTGAACTATGGCTACACCTTC. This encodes CASSSPLTLNYGYTF.

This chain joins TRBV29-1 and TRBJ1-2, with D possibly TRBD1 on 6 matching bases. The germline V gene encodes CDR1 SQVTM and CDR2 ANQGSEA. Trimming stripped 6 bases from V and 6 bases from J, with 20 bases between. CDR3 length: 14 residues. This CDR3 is CSVGGAGSRNGYTF. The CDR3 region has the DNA TGCAGCGTGGGGGGGGCAGGGAGCCGAAATGGCTACACCTTC.

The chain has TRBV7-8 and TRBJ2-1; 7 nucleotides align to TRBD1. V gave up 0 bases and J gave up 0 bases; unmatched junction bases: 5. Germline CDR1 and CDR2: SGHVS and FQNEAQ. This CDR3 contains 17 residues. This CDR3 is CASSLASGTVSYNEQFF. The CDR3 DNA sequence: TGTGCCAGCAGCTTAGCGTCCGGGACAGTCTCCTACAATGAGCAGTTCTTC.

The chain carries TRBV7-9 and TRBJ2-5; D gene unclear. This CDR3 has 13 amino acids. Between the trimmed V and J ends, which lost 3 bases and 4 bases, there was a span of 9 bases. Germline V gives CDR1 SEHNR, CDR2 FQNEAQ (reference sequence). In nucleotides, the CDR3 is TGTGCCAGCAGCTTGGGTAGCCTAGAGACCCAGTACTTC. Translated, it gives CASSLGSLETQYF.

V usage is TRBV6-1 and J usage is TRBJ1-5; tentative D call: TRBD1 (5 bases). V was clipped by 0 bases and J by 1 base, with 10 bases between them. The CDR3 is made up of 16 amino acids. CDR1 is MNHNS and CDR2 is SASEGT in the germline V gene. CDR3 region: CASSEAPGLSNQPQHF. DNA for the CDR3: TGTGCCAGCAGTGAAGCCCCAGGGCTCAGCAATCAGCCCCAGCATTTT.

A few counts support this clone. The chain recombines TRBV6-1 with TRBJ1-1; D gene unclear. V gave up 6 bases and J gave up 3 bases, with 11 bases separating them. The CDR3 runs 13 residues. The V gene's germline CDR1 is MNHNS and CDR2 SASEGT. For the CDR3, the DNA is TGTGCCAGCAGGGTCCAGGTCTACACTGAAGCTTTCTTT. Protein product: CASRVQVYTEAFF.

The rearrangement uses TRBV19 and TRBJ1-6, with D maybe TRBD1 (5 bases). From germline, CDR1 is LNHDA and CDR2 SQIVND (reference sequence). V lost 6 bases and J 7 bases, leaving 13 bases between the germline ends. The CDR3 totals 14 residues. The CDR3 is CASSLKGLNSPLHF. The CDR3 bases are TGTGCCAGTAGCCTTAAGGGGCTGAATTCACCCCTCCACTTT.

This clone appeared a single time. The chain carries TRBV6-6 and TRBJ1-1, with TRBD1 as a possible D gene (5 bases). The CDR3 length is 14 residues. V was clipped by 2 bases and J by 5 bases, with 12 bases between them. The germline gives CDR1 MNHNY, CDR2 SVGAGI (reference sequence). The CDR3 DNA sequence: TGTGCCAGCAGTTACCCTGGGGGGGGGACTGAAGCTTTCTTT. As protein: CASSYPGGGTEAFF.

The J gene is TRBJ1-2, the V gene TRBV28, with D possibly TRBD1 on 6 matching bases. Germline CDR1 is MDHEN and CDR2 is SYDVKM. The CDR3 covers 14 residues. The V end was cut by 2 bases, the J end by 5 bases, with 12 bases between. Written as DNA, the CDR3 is TGTGCCAGCAGTTTAGGGGGGGCGAATTATGGCTACACCTTC. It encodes CASSLGGANYGYTF.

The CDR3: CASSLQDQETQYF. In DNA form, the CDR3 reads TGCGCCAGCAGCTTGCAGGATCAAGAGACCCAGTACTTC. The V call is TRBV5-1, the J call TRBJ2-5, with D unresolved. Germline values: CDR1 SGHRS, CDR2 YFSETQ. This CDR3 contains 13 residues. Trimming removed 1 base from V and 2 bases from J, with 6 bases in between.

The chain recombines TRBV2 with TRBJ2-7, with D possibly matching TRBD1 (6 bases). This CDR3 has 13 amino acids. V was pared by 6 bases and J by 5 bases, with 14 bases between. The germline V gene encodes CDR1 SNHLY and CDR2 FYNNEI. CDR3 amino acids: CASRQGNGHEQYF. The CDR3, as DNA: TGTGCCAGCAGGCAGGGGAATGGCCACGAGCAGTACTTC.

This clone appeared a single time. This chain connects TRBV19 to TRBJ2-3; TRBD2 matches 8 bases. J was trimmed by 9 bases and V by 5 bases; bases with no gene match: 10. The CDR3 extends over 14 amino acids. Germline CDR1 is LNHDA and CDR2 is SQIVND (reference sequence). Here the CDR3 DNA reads TGTGCCAGTAGTTCCAGCGGGGGCCCGGCCACGCAGTATTTT. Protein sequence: CASSSSGGPATQYF.

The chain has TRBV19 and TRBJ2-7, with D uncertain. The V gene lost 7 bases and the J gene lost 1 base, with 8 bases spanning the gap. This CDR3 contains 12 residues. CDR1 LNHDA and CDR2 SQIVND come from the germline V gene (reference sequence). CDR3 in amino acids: CASTSSSYEQYF. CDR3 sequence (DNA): TGTGCCAGTACATCCAGTTCCTACGAGCAGTACTTC.

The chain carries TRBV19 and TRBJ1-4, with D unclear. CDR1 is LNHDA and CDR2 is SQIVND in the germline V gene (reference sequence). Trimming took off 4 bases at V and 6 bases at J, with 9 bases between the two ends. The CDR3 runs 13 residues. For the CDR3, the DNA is TGTGCCAGTAGTAGTGGGAGGGATGAAAAACTGTTTTTT. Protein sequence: CASSSGRDEKLFF.